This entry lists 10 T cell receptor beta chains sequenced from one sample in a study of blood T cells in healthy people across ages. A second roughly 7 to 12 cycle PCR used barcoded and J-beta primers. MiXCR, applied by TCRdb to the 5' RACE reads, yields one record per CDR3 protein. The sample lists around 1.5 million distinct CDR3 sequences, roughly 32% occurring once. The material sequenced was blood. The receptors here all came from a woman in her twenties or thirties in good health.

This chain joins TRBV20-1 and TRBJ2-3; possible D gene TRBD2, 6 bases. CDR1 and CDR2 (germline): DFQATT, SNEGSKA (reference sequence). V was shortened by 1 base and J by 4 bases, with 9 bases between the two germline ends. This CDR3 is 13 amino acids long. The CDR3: CSARGGTADTQYF. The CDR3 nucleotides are TGCAGTGCTAGAGGGGGGACTGCAGATACGCAGTATTTT.

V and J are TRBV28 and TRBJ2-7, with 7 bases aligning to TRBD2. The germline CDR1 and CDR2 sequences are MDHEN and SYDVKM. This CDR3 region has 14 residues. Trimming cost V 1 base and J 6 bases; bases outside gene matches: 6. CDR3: CASSLFAGEVEQYF. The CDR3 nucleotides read TGTGCCAGCAGTTTATTTGCGGGAGAGGTCGAGCAGTACTTC.

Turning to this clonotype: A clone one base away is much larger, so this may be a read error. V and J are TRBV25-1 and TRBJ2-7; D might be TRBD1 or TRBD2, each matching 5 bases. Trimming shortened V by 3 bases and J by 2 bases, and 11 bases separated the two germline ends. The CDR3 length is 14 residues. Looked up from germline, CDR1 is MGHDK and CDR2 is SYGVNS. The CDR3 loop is CASSDRGRTYEQYF. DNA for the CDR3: TGTGCCAGCAGTGATAGGGGACGGACCTACGAGCAGTACTTC.

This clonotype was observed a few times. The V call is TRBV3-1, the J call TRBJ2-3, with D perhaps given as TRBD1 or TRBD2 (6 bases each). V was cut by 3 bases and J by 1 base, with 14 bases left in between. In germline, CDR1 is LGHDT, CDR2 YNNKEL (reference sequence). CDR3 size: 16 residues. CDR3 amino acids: CASSQEGWGRTDTQYF. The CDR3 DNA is TGTGCCAGCAGCCAGGAGGGCTGGGGGCGCACAGATACGCAGTATTTT.

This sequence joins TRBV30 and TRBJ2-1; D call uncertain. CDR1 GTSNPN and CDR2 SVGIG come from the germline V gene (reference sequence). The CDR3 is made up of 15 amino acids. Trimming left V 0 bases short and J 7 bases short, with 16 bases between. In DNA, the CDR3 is TGTGCCTGGAGTGTAGCCCCGGCCTCAGTAAATGAGCAGTTCTTC. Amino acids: CAWSVAPASVNEQFF.

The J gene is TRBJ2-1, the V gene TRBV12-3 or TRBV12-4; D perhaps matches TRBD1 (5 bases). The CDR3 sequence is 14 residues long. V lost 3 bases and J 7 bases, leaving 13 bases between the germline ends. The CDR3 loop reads CASSFRPGRNEQFF. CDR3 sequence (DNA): TGTGCCAGCAGTTTTCGCCCAGGGCGGAATGAGCAGTTCTTC.

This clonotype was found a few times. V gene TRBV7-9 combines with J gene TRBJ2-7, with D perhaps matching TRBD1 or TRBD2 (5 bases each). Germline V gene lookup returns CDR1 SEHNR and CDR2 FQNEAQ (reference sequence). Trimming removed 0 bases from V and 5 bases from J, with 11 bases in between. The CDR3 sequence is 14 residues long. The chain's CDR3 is CASSLAGVFNEQYF. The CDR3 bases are TGTGCCAGCAGCTTAGCGGGGGTTTTCAACGAGCAGTACTTC. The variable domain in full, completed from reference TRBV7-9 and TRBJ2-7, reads DTGVSQNPRHKITKRGQNVTFRCDPISEHNRLYWYRQTLGQGPEFLTYFQNEAQLEKSRLLSDRFSAERPKGSFSTLEIQRTEQGDSAMYLCASSLAGVFNEQYFGPGTRLTVT.

In DNA, the CDR3 is TGTGCCAGCAGTCGCGGGGGGGCCTATGGGTATTTT. Protein: CASSRGGAYGYF. The rearrangement links TRBV12-3 or TRBV12-4 to TRBJ2-3; 9 bases match TRBD2. V lost 5 bases and J lost 14; bases outside the gene matches: 8. This CDR3 is built from 12 residues.

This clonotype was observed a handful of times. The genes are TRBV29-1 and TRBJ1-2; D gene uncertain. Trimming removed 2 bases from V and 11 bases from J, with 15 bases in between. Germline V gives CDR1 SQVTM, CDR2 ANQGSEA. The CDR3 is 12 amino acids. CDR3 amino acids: CSVEIARTGYTF. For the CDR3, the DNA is TGCAGCGTTGAAATTGCCAGAACGGGTTACACCTTC.

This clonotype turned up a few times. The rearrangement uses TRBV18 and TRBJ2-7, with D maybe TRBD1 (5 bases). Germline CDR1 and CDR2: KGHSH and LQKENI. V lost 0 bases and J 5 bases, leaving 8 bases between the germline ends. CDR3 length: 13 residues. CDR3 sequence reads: CASSPPGAHEQYF. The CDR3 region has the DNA TGTGCCAGCTCACCACCAGGGGCTCACGAGCAGTACTTC.